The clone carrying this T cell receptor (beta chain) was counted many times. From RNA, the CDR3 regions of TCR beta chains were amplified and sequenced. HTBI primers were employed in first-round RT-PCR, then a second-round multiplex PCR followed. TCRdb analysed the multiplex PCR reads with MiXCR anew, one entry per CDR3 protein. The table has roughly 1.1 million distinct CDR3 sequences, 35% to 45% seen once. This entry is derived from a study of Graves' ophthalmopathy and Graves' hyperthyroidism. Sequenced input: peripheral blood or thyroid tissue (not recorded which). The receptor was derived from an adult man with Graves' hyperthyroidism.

CDR3 sequence reads: CSVAAIAGANVLTF. The CDR3 DNA is TGCAGCGTTGCCGCGATTGCTGGGGCCAACGTCCTGACTTTC. This rearrangement joins TRBV29-1 to TRBJ2-6; D unclear. In germline, CDR1 is SQVTM, CDR2 ANQGSEA. The CDR3 sequence is 14 residues long. Trimming took off 4 bases at V and 2 bases at J, with 9 bases between the two ends.